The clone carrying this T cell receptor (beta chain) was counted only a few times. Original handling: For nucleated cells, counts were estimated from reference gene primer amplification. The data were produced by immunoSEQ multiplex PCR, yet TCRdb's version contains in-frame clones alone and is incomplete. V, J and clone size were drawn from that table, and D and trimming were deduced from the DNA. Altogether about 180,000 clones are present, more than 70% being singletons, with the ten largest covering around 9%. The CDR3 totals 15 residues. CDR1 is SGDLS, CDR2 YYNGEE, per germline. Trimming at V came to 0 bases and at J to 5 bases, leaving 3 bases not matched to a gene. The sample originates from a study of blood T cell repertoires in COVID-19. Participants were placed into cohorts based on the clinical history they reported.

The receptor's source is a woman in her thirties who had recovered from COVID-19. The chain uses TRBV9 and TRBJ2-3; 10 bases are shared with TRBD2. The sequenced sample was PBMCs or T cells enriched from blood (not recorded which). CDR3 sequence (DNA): TGTGCCAGCAGCGTAGGAGGACTAGCGGAAGATACGCAGTATTTT. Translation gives CASSVGGLAEDTQYF.